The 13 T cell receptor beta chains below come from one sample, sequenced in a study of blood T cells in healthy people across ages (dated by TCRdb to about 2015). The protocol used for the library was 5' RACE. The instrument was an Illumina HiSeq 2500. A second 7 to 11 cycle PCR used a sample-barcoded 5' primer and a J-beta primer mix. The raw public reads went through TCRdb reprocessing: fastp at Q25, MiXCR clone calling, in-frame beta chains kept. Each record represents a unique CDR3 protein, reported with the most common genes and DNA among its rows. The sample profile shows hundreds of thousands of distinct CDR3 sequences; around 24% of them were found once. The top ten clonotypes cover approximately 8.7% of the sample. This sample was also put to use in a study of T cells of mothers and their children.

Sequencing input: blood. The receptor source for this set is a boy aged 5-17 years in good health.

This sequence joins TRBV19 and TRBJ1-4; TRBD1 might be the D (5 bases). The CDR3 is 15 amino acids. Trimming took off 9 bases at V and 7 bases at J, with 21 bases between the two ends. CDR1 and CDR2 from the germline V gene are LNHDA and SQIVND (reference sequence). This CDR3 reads CASLGEFPRGEKLFF. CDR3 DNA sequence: TGTGCCAGCCTGGGGGAGTTCCCCCGGGGTGAAAAACTGTTTTTT.

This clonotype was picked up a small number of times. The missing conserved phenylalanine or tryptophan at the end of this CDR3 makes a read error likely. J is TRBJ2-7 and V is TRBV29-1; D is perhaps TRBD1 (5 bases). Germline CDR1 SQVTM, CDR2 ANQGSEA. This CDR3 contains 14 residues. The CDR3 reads CSVEEQATSYEQYL. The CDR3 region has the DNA TGCAGCGTAGAAGAACAGGCCACCTCCTACGAGCAGTACCTC.

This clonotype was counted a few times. CDR3 coding DNA: TGTGCCAGCAGCTTAGATACGACAGGGTACGATGCGCCCCAGCATTTT. Translation gives CASSLDTTGYDAPQHF. The chain has TRBV7-9 and TRBJ1-5; 7 positions match TRBD1. Germline V gene sequence: CDR1 SEHNR, CDR2 FQNEAQ (reference sequence). V was pared by 1 base and J by 9 bases, with 12 bases of the junction left unmatched. The CDR3 is 16 residues long.

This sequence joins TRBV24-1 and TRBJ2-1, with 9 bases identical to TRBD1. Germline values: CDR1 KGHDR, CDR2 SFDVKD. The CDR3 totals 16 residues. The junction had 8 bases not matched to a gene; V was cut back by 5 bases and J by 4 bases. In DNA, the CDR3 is TGTGCCACCAGTGGAGCGGGGACAGGGAAATACAATGAGCAGTTCTTC. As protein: CATSGAGTGKYNEQFF.

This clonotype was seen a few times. CDR3: CASSMYLRGAGELFF. In nucleotides, the CDR3 is TGTGCCAGTAGTATGTATCTAAGGGGAGCCGGGGAGCTGTTTTTT. The rearrangement links TRBV19 to TRBJ2-2; D might be TRBD1 or TRBD2, each matching 5 bases. The CDR3 runs to 15 residues. Germline-derived CDR1 and CDR2 are LNHDA and SQIVND (reference sequence). The V gene lost 3 bases and the J gene lost 6 bases, with 14 bases spanning the gap.

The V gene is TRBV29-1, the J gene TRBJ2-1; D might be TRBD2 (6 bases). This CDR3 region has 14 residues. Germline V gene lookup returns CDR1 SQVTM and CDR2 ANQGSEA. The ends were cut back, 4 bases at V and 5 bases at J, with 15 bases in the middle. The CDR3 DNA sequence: TGCAGCGTTGCCGGGACTCTGCATAACAATGAGCAGTTCTTC. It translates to CSVAGTLHNNEQFF.

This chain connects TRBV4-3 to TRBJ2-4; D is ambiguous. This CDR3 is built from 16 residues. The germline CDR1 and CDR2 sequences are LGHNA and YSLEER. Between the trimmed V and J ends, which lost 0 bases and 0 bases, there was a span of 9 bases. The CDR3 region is CASSQDVSLAKNIQYF. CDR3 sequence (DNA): TGCGCCAGCAGCCAAGATGTCAGCTTAGCCAAAAACATTCAGTACTTC.

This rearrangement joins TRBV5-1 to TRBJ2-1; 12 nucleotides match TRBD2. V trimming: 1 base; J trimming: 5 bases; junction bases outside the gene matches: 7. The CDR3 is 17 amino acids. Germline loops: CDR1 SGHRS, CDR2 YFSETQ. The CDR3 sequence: CASSLPSGRALDNEQFF. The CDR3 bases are TGCGCCAGCAGCTTGCCTAGCGGGAGGGCCCTCGACAATGAGCAGTTCTTC. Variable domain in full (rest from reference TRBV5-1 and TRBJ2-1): KAGVTQTPRYLIKTRGQQVTLSCSPISGHRSVSWYQQTPGQGLQFLFEYFSETQRNKGNFPGRFSGRQFSNSRSEMNVSTLELGDSALYLCASSLPSGRALDNEQFFGPGTRLTVL.

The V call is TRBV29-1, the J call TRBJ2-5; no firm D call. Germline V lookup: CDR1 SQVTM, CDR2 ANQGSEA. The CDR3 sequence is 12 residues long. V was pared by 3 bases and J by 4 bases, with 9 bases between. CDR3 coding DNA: TGCAGCGTTGACGTCAGTGGAGAGACCCAGTACTTC. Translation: CSVDVSGETQYF.

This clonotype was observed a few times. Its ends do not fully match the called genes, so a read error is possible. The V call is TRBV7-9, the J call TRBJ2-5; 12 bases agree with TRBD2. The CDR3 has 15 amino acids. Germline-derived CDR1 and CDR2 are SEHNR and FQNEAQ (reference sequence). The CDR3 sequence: CASSLLTSGGETRYF. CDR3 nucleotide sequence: TGTGCCAGCAGCTTATTGACTAGCGGGGGAGAGACCCGGTACTTC.

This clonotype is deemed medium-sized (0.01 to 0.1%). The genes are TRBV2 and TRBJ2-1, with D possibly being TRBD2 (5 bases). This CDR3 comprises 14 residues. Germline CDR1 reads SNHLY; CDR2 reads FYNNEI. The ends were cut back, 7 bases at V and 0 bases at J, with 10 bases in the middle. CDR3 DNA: TGTGCCAGCAAAGCTGCGGGCTCCTACAATGAGCAGTTCTTC. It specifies CASKAAGSYNEQFF.

CDR3 DNA: TGTGCCAGCAAGAATCCGGGCGTGGGCAGGGGGAACTATGGCTACACCTTC. Translated: CASKNPGVGRGNYGYTF. V gene TRBV7-9 combines with J gene TRBJ1-2, with 7 bases identical to TRBD1. The CDR3 runs 17 residues. Unmatched junction bases numbered 16, after V lost 7 bases and J lost 2 bases. Germline V CDR1 and CDR2: SEHNR, FQNEAQ (reference sequence).

CDR3 protein: CASSRRLTNEKLFF. The CDR3 region has the DNA TGTGCCAGCAGCAGGAGATTAACTAATGAAAAACTGTTTTTT. V and J are TRBV5-5 and TRBJ1-4; the D is unclear. Germline V gene data show CDR1 as SGHKS and CDR2 as YYEKEE (reference sequence). V gave up 4 bases and J gave up 1 base, with 8 bases separating them. The CDR3 runs 14 residues.